Listed below are T cell receptor beta chains from one sample, sequenced in a study of long-term antiretroviral therapy in people with HIV. Produced via immunoSEQ multiplex PCR; TCRdb's table is partial and in-frame only. The sample carries 20,000 to 25,000 clones, roughly 78% recorded once. Sequences were derived from unsorted PBMCs, sampled 4.1 years after starting antiretroviral therapy. These receptors all come from a woman in her forties with HIV. The CDR3 runs from the conserved cysteine through the conserved F or W. Fields, in order: V gene, D gene, clone size, J gene, CDR3 protein, CDR3 DNA. A D gene is named only where the DNA matches it firmly. The listing skips clone size in some rows; elsewhere it reads once, few, many or a size class.

>TRBV1|NA|NA|TRBJ1-5
CTSSPFGVGQPQHF
TGCACCAGCAGCCCCTTTGGCGTTGGTCAGCCCCAGCATTTT
>TRBV29-1|NA|NA|TRBJ1-2
CSVGILGSSDMMGGGYTF
TGCAGCGTTGGGATTCTAGGGAGTTCCGACATGATGGGAGGGGGCTACACCTTC
>TRBV6-5|NA|once|TRBJ1-6
CASSYSLNNSPLHF
TGTGCCAGCAGTTACTCACTGAATAATTCACCCCTCCACTTT
>TRBV2|TRBD1|NA|TRBJ2-7
CASSVRDRELEQYF
TGTGCCAGCAGTGTCCGGGACAGGGAGCTCGAGCAGTACTTC
>TRBV7-9|NA|few|TRBJ1-1
CASSSWGYEAFF
TGTGCCAGCAGCTCGTGGGGGTATGAAGCTTTCTTT
>TRBV11-3|NA|NA|TRBJ2-1
CASGGASSYNEQFF
TGTGCCAGCGGGGGGGCTAGCTCCTACAATGAGCAGTTCTTC
>TRBV5-1|NA|NA|TRBJ1-1
CASSLGGRVTEAFF
TGCGCCAGCAGCTTGGGGGGCAGGGTGACTGAAGCTTTCTTT
>TRBV23-1|NA|NA|TRBJ2-7
CASSQWNKSSYEQYF
TGCGCCAGCAGTCAATGGAACAAGAGCTCCTACGAGCAGTACTTC
>TRBV12-5|NA|once|TRBJ2-1
CASGHEGYNEQFF
TGTGCTAGTGGCCACGAGGGGTACAATGAGCAGTTCTTC
>TRBV30|NA|few|TRBJ1-2
CAWSADSSNYGYTF
TGTGCCTGGAGTGCCGACAGTTCTAACTATGGCTACACCTTC
>TRBV28|NA|few|TRBJ1-2
CASMGYGYTF
TGTGCCAGCATGGGTTATGGCTACACCTTC
>TRBV30|NA|NA|TRBJ2-7
CAWTRSPGSWEQYF
TGTGCCTGGACGAGGAGCCCAGGGTCCTGGGAGCAGTACTTC
>TRBV28|NA|NA|TRBJ1-2
CASTPGGGHYGYTF
TGTGCCAGCACCCCTGGGGGGGGGCACTATGGCTACACCTTC
>TRBV6-1|NA|NA|TRBJ1-2
CASKIGYGYTF
TGTGCCAGTAAAATAGGCTATGGCTACACCTTC
>TRBV6-6|NA|NA|TRBJ2-1
CASSYLSHNEQFF
TGTGCCAGCAGTTACCTTAGCCACAATGAGCAGTTCTTC
>TRBV6-5|NA|NA|TRBJ2-7
CASRAGPFSSEQYF
TGTGCCAGCAGGGCCGGGCCCTTCTCCTCCGAGCAGTACTTC
>TRBV4-2|TRBD1|NA|TRBJ1-4
CASSQRLLGTVNEKLFF
TGTGCCAGCAGCCAAAGGCTACTCGGGACAGTCAATGAAAAACTGTTTTTT
>TRBV7-2|NA|NA|TRBJ1-2
CASSLRGGNYGYTF
TGTGCCAGCAGCTTGAGGGGAGGTAACTATGGCTACACCTTC
>TRBV27|NA|NA|TRBJ2-6
CASSFAGANVLTF
TGTGCCAGCAGTTTCGCTGGGGCCAACGTCCTGACTTTC
>TRBV6-5|TRBD1|NA|TRBJ1-5
CASRTGMGNQPQHF
TGTGCCAGCAGGACAGGGATGGGCAATCAGCCCCAACATTTT
>TRBV5-4|NA|NA|TRBJ1-4
CAKQWEKLFF
TGTGCCAAACAATGGGAAAAACTGTTTTTT
>TRBV20-1|NA|NA|TRBJ2-5
CSALKETQYF
TGCAGTGCACTAAAAGAGACCCAGTACTTC
>TRBV4-1|NA|NA|TRBJ2-2
CASSQVEGATGELFF
TGCGCCAGCAGCCAAGTGGAGGGGGCAACCGGGGAGCTGTTTTTT
>TRBV29-1|TRBD1|few|TRBJ2-7
CSAMGQGYQQYF
TGCAGCGCTATGGGACAGGGTTACCAGCAGTACTTC
>TRBV14|TRBD1|few|TRBJ1-3
CASSRTGDGGNTIYF
TGTGCCAGCAGCCGGACAGGGGACGGTGGAAACACCATATATTTT
>TRBV7-6|NA|NA|TRBJ2-5
CASSFGSGQETQYF
TGTGCCAGCAGCTTTGGGTCGGGCCAAGAGACCCAGTACTTC
>TRBV2|TRBD2|NA|TRBJ2-1
CASSETGGFGEQFF
TGTGCCAGCAGTGAAACGGGAGGGTTCGGTGAGCAGTTCTTC
>TRBV19|NA|once|TRBJ1-3
CASSITGGGNTIYF
TGTGCCAGTAGTATAACTGGGGGCGGAAACACCATATATTTT
>TRBV29-1|NA|NA|TRBJ1-2
CSVDKGMNYGYTF
TGCAGCGTTGATAAGGGGATGAACTATGGCTACACCTTC
>TRBV30|TRBD2|few|TRBJ2-7
CAWSLLLAGGPDEQYF
TGTGCCTGGAGTCTACTACTAGCGGGAGGGCCCGACGAGCAGTACTTC
>TRBV10-3|TRBD2|NA|TRBJ2-3
CAISELIAGVSTDTQYF
TGTGCCATCAGTGAACTTATAGCGGGGGTGAGCACAGATACGCAGTATTTT
>TRBV2|TRBD1|NA|TRBJ2-7
CASSAVRDRGLLGEQYF
TGTGCCAGCAGTGCTGTCAGGGACAGGGGGCTCCTCGGCGAGCAGTACTTC
>TRBV5-6|NA|NA|TRBJ2-6
CASSPGRSGANVLTF
TGTGCCAGCAGCCCCGGGCGGTCTGGGGCCAACGTCCTGACTTTC
>TRBV5-8|TRBD1|few|TRBJ1-6
CASSWTRDRGPPLHF
TGTGCCAGCAGCTGGACCCGGGACAGGGGCCCACCCCTCCACTTT
>TRBV5-1|NA|NA|TRBJ2-7
CASSRGTSSHEQYF
TGCGCCAGCAGCCGAGGAACTAGTTCCCACGAGCAGTACTTC
>TRBV27|TRBD1|NA|TRBJ2-7
CASSFGDSSYEQYF
TGTGCCAGCAGTTTCGGGGACAGCTCCTACGAGCAGTACTTC
>TRBV19|TRBD2|NA|TRBJ2-3
CASSIGTSADTQYF
TGTGCCAGTAGTATAGGGACTAGCGCAGATACGCAGTATTTT
>TRBV7-6|NA|NA|TRBJ2-2
CASSPRPTSVGTGELFF
TGTGCCAGCAGCCCCAGACCGACCTCCGTCGGCACCGGGGAGCTGTTTTTT
>TRBV7-2|TRBD1|NA|TRBJ1-2
CASSDWTGVGYTF
TGTGCCAGCAGCGACTGGACAGGGGTTGGCTACACCTTC
>TRBV7-2|TRBD2|NA|TRBJ2-5
CASSLYLAGLKTQYF
TGTGCCAGCAGCCTGTATCTAGCGGGGCTCAAGACCCAGTACTTC
>TRBV11-3|NA|few|TRBJ1-1
CASSSSFAWGYEAFF
TGTGCCAGCAGCTCCTCGTTCGCTTGGGGATACGAAGCTTTCTTT
>TRBV5-4|NA|NA|TRBJ2-7
CASSLGGASAYEQYF
TGTGCCAGCAGCTTGGGAGGAGCGTCCGCCTACGAGCAGTACTTC
>TRBV14|NA|few|TRBJ1-4
CASSQAGWKLFF
TGTGCCAGCAGCCAGGCCGGGTGGAAACTGTTTTTT
>TRBV7-9|NA|NA|TRBJ2-7
CASSEDREDRYEQYF
TGTGCCAGCAGCGAAGACAGGGAGGATCGCTACGAGCAGTACTTC
>TRBV6-1|NA|NA|TRBJ1-5
CASPGPRSGQPQHF
TGTGCCAGCCCGGGACCGCGATCAGGGCAGCCCCAGCATTTT
>TRBV11-2|TRBD1|NA|TRBJ2-7
CASSLERTGGIPKTYEQYF
TGTGCCAGCAGCTTAGAGCGGACAGGGGGAATCCCAAAGACCTACGAGCAGTACTTC